These 30 T cell receptor beta chains share one sample of origin, sequenced in a study of blood T cell repertoires in COVID-19. The data were produced by immunoSEQ multiplex PCR, yet TCRdb's version contains in-frame clones alone and is incomplete. The sample includes approximately 280,000 clones, around 88% of them seen just once. The sample was PBMCs or T cells enriched from blood (not recorded which). Receptors were obtained from a woman in her thirties or forties who had recovered from COVID-19.

This clone was picked up a small number of times. This chain connects TRBV29-1 to TRBJ2-3, with 8 bases identical to TRBD2. Germline-derived CDR1 and CDR2 are SQVTM and ANQGSEA. The CDR3 sequence is 14 residues long. V gave up 3 bases and J gave up 4 bases; unmatched junction bases: 6. The CDR3 bases are TGCAGCGTTGAGACGGGAGGGGGGGCAGATACGCAGTATTTT. This translates into CSVETGGGADTQYF.

Turning to this clone: At the DNA level, this CDR3 is encoded by other sequences in the same sample as well. This chain connects TRBV28 to TRBJ2-7; no clear D gene. V was trimmed by 6 bases and J by 2 bases, leaving 2 bases between them. Germline lookup yields CDR1 MDHEN and CDR2 SYDVKM. The CDR3 totals 10 residues. The CDR3 DNA reads TGTGCCAGCAGCACCTACGAGCAGTACTTC. This codes for CASSTYEQYF.

The genes are TRBV15 and TRBJ1-1; no definite D call. CDR3 size: 13 residues. Germline loops: CDR1 LNHNV, CDR2 YYDKDF (reference sequence). V was trimmed by 5 bases and J by 1 base, leaving 8 bases between them. CDR3 amino acids: CATSLGPNTEAFF. CDR3 coding DNA: TGTGCCACCAGCCTGGGCCCGAACACTGAAGCTTTCTTT.

This clone was found once. The chain combines TRBV7-3 with TRBJ2-1, with TRBD2 matching over 7 bases. V lost 2 bases, J lost 1 base, and 8 bases stayed unmatched. Germline values: CDR1 SGHTA, CDR2 FQGTGA. The CDR3 runs to 17 residues. The CDR3 reads CASSLPASGRSYNEQFF. The CDR3 DNA reads TGTGCCAGCAGCTTACCCGCTTCCGGGAGGTCCTACAATGAGCAGTTCTTC.

The J gene is TRBJ1-2, the V gene TRBV15, with TRBD1 identical over 12 bases. The ends lost 1 base at V and 2 bases at J; junction bases unmatched: 5. CDR1 and CDR2 (germline): LNHNV, YYDKDF (reference sequence). CDR3 size: 17 residues. The CDR3 loop reads CATSRVLGQGANYGYTF. As DNA, the CDR3 is TGTGCCACCAGCAGAGTTTTGGGACAGGGGGCCAACTATGGCTACACCTTC.

The chain combines TRBV7-9 with TRBJ1-1; D is undetermined. The V end was cut by 7 bases, the J end by 2 bases, with 11 bases between. This CDR3 region has 13 residues. The germline V gene encodes CDR1 SEHNR and CDR2 FQNEAQ (reference sequence). Here the CDR3 reads CASKLQANTEAFF. CDR3 coding DNA: TGTGCCAGCAAACTTCAGGCTAACACTGAAGCTTTCTTT.

Concerning this clone itself: Different DNA sequences within this sample yield the same CDR3. V is TRBV18 and J is TRBJ1-1; D gene unclear. The CDR3 loop spans 12 amino acids. CDR1 is KGHSH, CDR2 LQKENI, per germline. Deletions cut 2 bases from V and 7 bases from J, with 8 bases between. The CDR3, as DNA: TGTGCCAGCTCACCAGGAGTTGATGAAGCTTTCTTT. Amino acid sequence: CASSPGVDEAFF.

The gene calls are TRBV7-9 and TRBJ2-7; TRBD2 matches 11 bases. The CDR3 has 14 residues. J lost 3 bases, V lost 3 bases, and 1 base had no gene match. CDR1 and CDR2 from the germline V gene are SEHNR and FQNEAQ (reference sequence). CDR3 sequence (DNA): TGTGCCAGCAGCTTTACTAGCGGGAGCTACGAGCAGTACTTC. Protein sequence: CASSFTSGSYEQYF.

V is TRBV9 and J is TRBJ2-3; D is undetermined. Germline V gene data show CDR1 as SGDLS and CDR2 as YYNGEE. Trimming cost V 7 bases and J 3 bases, with 18 bases left between them. The length of the CDR3 is 15 residues. The CDR3: CASSPLGDGTDTQYF. In DNA, the CDR3 is TGTGCCAGCTCCCCTCTGGGCGATGGTACAGATACGCAGTATTTT. Full variable domain (rest looked up from reference TRBV9 and TRBJ2-3): DSGVTQTPKHLITATGQRVTLRCSPRSGDLSVYWYQQSLDQGLQFLIQYYNGEERAKGNILERFSAQQFPDLHSELNLSSLELGDSALYFCASSPLGDGTDTQYFGPGTRLTVL.

The genes are TRBV10-3 and TRBJ1-2, with unresolved D. This CDR3 is 12 amino acids long. The germline gives CDR1 ENHRY, CDR2 SYGVKD. V lost 2 bases and J lost 8, with 9 bases in between. The CDR3 region is CAISESDWGYTF. DNA of the CDR3: TGTGCCATCAGTGAGAGTGACTGGGGCTACACCTTC.

The chain couples TRBV30 to TRBJ1-1; D gene unclear. CDR1 and CDR2 from the germline V gene are GTSNPN and SVGIG (reference sequence). V was cut by 6 bases and J by 6 bases, with 20 bases left in between. The CDR3 is made up of 14 amino acids. For the CDR3, the DNA is TGTGCCTGCTACTCGAGGGTAATAATCGCTGAAGCTTTCTTT. It specifies CACYSRVIIAEAFF.

This chain uses TRBV19 with TRBJ1-6, with TRBD1 as a possible D gene (5 bases). The length of the CDR3 is 15 residues. From germline, CDR1 is LNHDA and CDR2 SQIVND (reference sequence). V was pared by 5 bases and J by 9 bases, with 17 bases between. The CDR3 region has the DNA TGTGCCAGTAGTTTCGCGACAGTTCCGGGTTCACCCCTCCACTTT. It yields the protein CASSFATVPGSPLHF.

The chain has TRBV4-3 and TRBJ1-2; 9 nucleotides match TRBD1. Germline values: CDR1 LGHNA, CDR2 YSLEER. The CDR3 extends over 15 amino acids. Germline trimming cut 0 bases from V and 8 bases from J; bases unmatched to any gene: 7. CDR3 DNA sequence: TGCGCCAGCAGCCAAGACTCCGGACAGGGGTGGGGCTACACCTTC. Translated, it gives CASSQDSGQGWGYTF.

This clone was observed a handful of times. V gene TRBV18 combines with J gene TRBJ1-5; D unclear. Germline V lookup: CDR1 KGHSH, CDR2 LQKENI. There are 16 residues in the CDR3. V lost 0 bases to trimming and J lost 6 bases, with 15 bases between them. The CDR3 DNA sequence: TGTGCCAGCTCACCACCGGAGGGCGGTTTTGGTCAGCCCCAGCATTTT. Residues: CASSPPEGGFGQPQHF.

The chain recombines TRBV7-2 with TRBJ1-1; no clear D gene. This CDR3 has 15 amino acids. Trimming took off 1 base at V and 1 base at J, with 10 bases between the two ends. Germline-derived CDR1 and CDR2 are SGHTA and FQGNSA. For the CDR3, the DNA is TGTGCCAGCAGCTTAGTACAGATGGCGAACACTGAAGCTTTCTTT. As protein: CASSLVQMANTEAFF.

The chain is built from TRBV7-9 and TRBJ1-2, with 8 bases identical to TRBD1. Germline V CDR1 and CDR2: SEHNR, FQNEAQ (reference sequence). The CDR3 runs 14 residues. After removal of 3 bases from V and 5 bases from J, the junction contained 5 bases not matched to a gene. CDR3 protein: CASSLDRAGYGYTF. The CDR3 DNA follows: TGTGCCAGCAGCTTGGACAGGGCAGGGTATGGCTACACCTTC.

The rearrangement links TRBV11-2 to TRBJ2-1; possibly TRBD2 for D (6 bases). This CDR3 has 13 residues. The germline CDR1 and CDR2 sequences are SGHAT and FQNNGV. Trimming left V 11 bases short and J 5 bases short, with 16 bases between. The CDR3 sequence: CACEGRTHNEQFF. In nucleotides, the CDR3 is TGTGCCTGCGAGGGGAGGACCCACAATGAGCAGTTCTTC.

The V gene is TRBV28, the J gene TRBJ1-1; 10 bases fit TRBD1. The J segment lost 12 bases and the V segment lost 6 bases, leaving 10 bases of the junction unmatched. The CDR3 extends over 13 amino acids. Looked up from germline, CDR1 is MDHEN and CDR2 is SYDVKM. The CDR3 sequence is CASSPPGQGRSFF. The CDR3 DNA follows: TGTGCCAGCAGCCCGCCGGGACAGGGGAGGTCTTTCTTT.

This clone occurred once. The genes are TRBV6-6 and TRBJ2-1; 10 nucleotides align to TRBD2. The CDR3 consists of 15 residues. Germline V gives CDR1 MNHNY, CDR2 SVGAGI (reference sequence). V dropped 5 bases and J dropped 7; count of bases not matched to a gene: 8. The CDR3 DNA is TGTGCCAGCAGTCCTAGCGGGAGTGGGTCTAATGAGCAGTTCTTC. This encodes CASSPSGSGSNEQFF.

The J gene is TRBJ1-1, the V gene TRBV3-1 (or the pseudogene TRBV3-2); D possibly corresponds to TRBD1 (6 bases). Germline V gene data show CDR1 as LGHDT and CDR2 as YNNKEL (reference sequence). The CDR3 runs 13 residues. V was trimmed by 4 bases and J by 4 bases, leaving 10 bases between them. The CDR3 coding sequence is TGTGCCAGCAGCCCAACAGGGTTCACTGAAGCTTTCTTT. Protein product: CASSPTGFTEAFF.

CDR3 in amino acids: CASSLRDSGRYEQYF. DNA of the CDR3: TGTGCCAGCAGCTTAAGGGATAGCGGGAGATACGAGCAGTACTTC. V gene TRBV7-2 combines with J gene TRBJ2-7; 9 nucleotides match TRBD2. Looked up from germline, CDR1 is SGHTA and CDR2 is FQGNSA. The junction had 6 bases not matched to a gene; V was cut back by 2 bases and J by 4 bases. The CDR3 loop spans 15 amino acids.

The chain links TRBV15 to TRBJ2-5, with D possibly being TRBD2 (6 bases). This CDR3 is built from 14 residues. Deletions cut 7 bases from V and 4 bases from J, with 16 bases between. Germline V gene data show CDR1 as LNHNV and CDR2 as YYDKDF (reference sequence). The CDR3 sequence is CATIHSGEGETQYF. The CDR3 DNA reads as TGTGCCACCATCCATTCGGGAGAGGGAGAGACCCAGTACTTC.

The chain combines TRBV7-2 with TRBJ2-5; D ambiguous. Germline V gene lookup returns CDR1 SGHTA and CDR2 FQGNSA. CDR3 size: 13 residues. V lost 4 bases to trimming and J lost 2 bases, with 8 bases between them. This CDR3 is CASSSTGQETQYF. CDR3 in DNA: TGTGCCAGCAGCTCGACGGGTCAAGAGACCCAGTACTTC.

This rearrangement joins TRBV5-4 to TRBJ2-5; 7 bases fit TRBD2. Per germline, CDR1 SGHNT and CDR2 YYREEE (reference sequence). After removal of 0 bases from V and 4 bases from J, the junction contained 6 bases not matched to a gene. The CDR3 is 15 residues long. As DNA, the CDR3 is TGTGCCAGCAGCTTGGGTTTGCGGGAGAGAGAGACCCAGTACTTC. Translating it yields CASSLGLRERETQYF.

The chain is built from TRBV19 and TRBJ1-5; TRBD1 aligns across 8 bases. Germline values: CDR1 LNHDA, CDR2 SQIVND (reference sequence). Unmatched junction bases numbered 3, after V lost 6 bases and J lost 2 bases. The CDR3 covers 14 residues. The CDR3 is CASRETGGNQPQHF. The CDR3 coding sequence is TGTGCCAGTAGAGAGACAGGGGGCAATCAGCCCCAGCATTTT. Drawing the rest from reference TRBV19 and TRBJ1-5, the complete variable domain is DGGITQSPKYLFRKEGQNVTLSCEQNLNHDAMYWYRQDPGQGLRLIYYSQIVNDFQKGDIAEGYSVSREKKESFPLTVTSAQKNPTAFYLCASRETGGNQPQHFGDGTRLSIL.

The chain recombines TRBV27 with TRBJ2-7; 9 nucleotides match TRBD1. The length of the CDR3 is 16 residues. In germline, CDR1 is MNHEY, CDR2 SMNVEV (reference sequence). The junction had 10 bases not matched to a gene; V was cut back by 4 bases and J by 3 bases. The DNA of the CDR3 is TGTGCCAGCAGTTCCCGACCGGGACAGGGCCTCTACGAGCAGTACTTC. Residues: CASSSRPGQGLYEQYF.

The table lists this clone with a count of one. J is TRBJ2-7 and V is TRBV21-1; TRBD2 reflects the table's D call only, with no check against the DNA. TRBV21-1 is deemed a pseudogene. The CDR3 spans 14 residues. The CDR3, as DNA: TGTGCCAGCAGCATGAGCGGGAGACCCTACGAGCAGTACTTC. Encoded protein: CASSMSGRPYEQYF.

The rearrangement links TRBV4-3 to TRBJ1-5, with D uncertain. CDR1 and CDR2 from the germline V gene are LGHNA and YSLEER. Deletions cut 3 bases from V and 6 bases from J, with 6 bases between. The CDR3 covers 12 residues. Written as DNA, the CDR3 is TGCGCCAGCAGCCATCCCGGTCAGCCCCAGCATTTT. This translates into CASSHPGQPQHF.

V is TRBV2 and J is TRBJ1-4; possible D gene TRBD1, 5 bases. Germline CDR1 is SNHLY and CDR2 is FYNNEI. V dropped 6 bases and J dropped 4 bases, with 12 bases sitting between them. The CDR3 runs 14 residues. CDR3 sequence: CASRETAFNEKLFF. CDR3 coding DNA: TGTGCCAGCAGAGAGACAGCTTTTAATGAAAAACTGTTTTTT.

The chain links TRBV4-3 to TRBJ2-1; 9 nucleotides match TRBD2. Germline-derived CDR1 and CDR2 are LGHNA and YSLEER. The length of the CDR3 is 15 residues. V shed 3 bases, J shed 8 bases, and the junction held 8 bases outside the gene matches. DNA of the CDR3: TGCGCCAGCAGCCATGGTAGCGGGAGAGGAGATGAGCAGTTCTTC. Protein sequence: CASSHGSGRGDEQFF.